This passage covers 10 T cell receptor beta chains from one sample sequenced in a study of cytomegalovirus exposure and HLA in healthy donors. The study ran its PCR with 60 Vbeta and 13 Jbeta primers. The table came from immunoSEQ multiplex PCR; TCRdb's copy has only in-frame clones and leaves some out. The repertoire holds some 160,000 clones, with around four fifths as singletons. Sequencing was done on a sample of PBMCs. The receptors were sampled from a man aged 18 to 35 in good health and CMV-seronegative.

The gene calls are TRBV10-3 and TRBJ2-7, with 11 bases lining up with TRBD2. Germline V gene sequence: CDR1 ENHRY, CDR2 SYGVKD. The CDR3 consists of 14 residues. J gave up 3 bases and V 4 bases, and 2 bases lay outside the gene matches. CDR3 in amino acids: CAISAGTSGYEQYF. The CDR3 nucleotides are TGTGCCATCAGTGCCGGGACTAGCGGCTACGAGCAGTACTTC.

The chain carries TRBV25-1 and TRBJ1-1; possibly TRBD1 for D (6 bases). Per germline, CDR1 MGHDK and CDR2 SYGVNS. V lost 7 bases and J lost 5, with 8 bases in between. This CDR3 has 11 residues. This CDR3 is CASMRGTEAFF. CDR3 in DNA: TGTGCCAGCATGAGGGGGACTGAAGCTTTCTTT.

A single count supports this clone. V and J are TRBV6-6 and TRBJ1-2; D gene uncertain. The CDR3 has 13 residues. Per germline, CDR1 MNHNY and CDR2 SVGAGI (reference sequence). The V gene lost 5 bases and the J gene lost 7 bases, with 14 bases spanning the gap. CDR3 region: CASSTGGLVGYTF. CDR3 bases: TGTGCCAGCAGTACGGGAGGTCTCGTTGGCTACACCTTC.

The chain is built from TRBV5-1 and TRBJ1-1, with D maybe TRBD1 (5 bases). The CDR3 spans 15 residues. Trimming pared 0 bases from V and 4 bases from J, leaving 13 bases between. Per germline, CDR1 SGHRS and CDR2 YFSETQ. CDR3 residues: CASSLVSRVGTEAFF. DNA of the CDR3: TGCGCCAGCAGCTTGGTCTCCAGGGTGGGCACTGAAGCTTTCTTT.

The rearrangement links TRBV27 to TRBJ2-4; D perhaps matches TRBD2 (6 bases). Between the trimmed V and J ends, which lost 6 bases and 7 bases, there was a span of 16 bases. Looked up from germline, CDR1 is MNHEY and CDR2 is SMNVEV (reference sequence). This CDR3 has 14 amino acids. The CDR3 coding sequence is TGTGCCAGCAGCTCGGGACTCCGAAGGAACATTCAGTACTTC. Protein product: CASSSGLRRNIQYF.

This chain uses TRBV7-2 with TRBJ2-3, with D uncertain. This CDR3 contains 15 residues. Germline CDR1 SGHTA, CDR2 FQGNSA. Trimming stripped 1 base from V and 3 bases from J, with 11 bases between. CDR3 bases: TGTGCCAGCAGCTTAGATTCCCCCTTAACAGATACGCAGTATTTT. Amino acids: CASSLDSPLTDTQYF.

The J gene is TRBJ1-1, the V gene TRBV13; tentatively, D is TRBD1 (6 bases). The V gene's germline CDR1 is PRHDT and CDR2 FYEKMQ (reference sequence). CDR3 size: 14 residues. V was shortened by 3 bases and J by 5 bases, with 13 bases between the two germline ends. The CDR3 is CASSFNQGWTEAFF. The CDR3, as DNA: TGTGCCAGCAGCTTTAATCAGGGGTGGACTGAAGCTTTCTTT.

CDR3 amino acids: CASSPTPMEGYNEQFF. The CDR3 DNA is TGCGCCAGCAGCCCTACCCCTATGGAGGGGTACAATGAGCAGTTCTTC. The rearrangement links TRBV5-1 to TRBJ2-1, with D tentatively TRBD2 (6 bases). V shed 4 bases and J shed 4 bases, with 18 bases lying between them. CDR1 is SGHRS and CDR2 is YFSETQ in the germline V gene. The CDR3 consists of 16 residues. The whole variable domain, filled in from reference TRBV5-1 and TRBJ2-1, reads KAGVTQTPRYLIKTRGQQVTLSCSPISGHRSVSWYQQTPGQGLQFLFEYFSETQRNKGNFPGRFSGRQFSNSRSEMNVSTLELGDSALYLCASSPTPMEGYNEQFFGPGTRLTVL.

This clone appeared a few times. The chain is built from TRBV5-4 and TRBJ2-2; 10 bases line up with TRBD1. Germline CDR1 is SGHNT and CDR2 is YYREEE (reference sequence). There are 15 residues in the CDR3. Losses at the gene ends were 3 bases for V and 3 bases for J; bases not matched to a gene: 2. CDR3 region: CASSWGTGDTGELFF. In DNA, the CDR3 is TGTGCCAGCAGCTGGGGGACAGGGGACACCGGGGAGCTGTTTTTT.

This chain joins TRBV29-1 and TRBJ2-7; 8 positions agree with TRBD2. The junction had 3 bases not matched to a gene; V was cut back by 3 bases and J by 2 bases. CDR3 length equals 13 residues. CDR1 and CDR2 (germline): SQVTM, ANQGSEA. As DNA, the CDR3 is TGCAGCGTTGAGACTAGCGCTGCCTACGAGCAGTACTTC. Translation gives CSVETSAAYEQYF.